These T cell receptor beta chains were read from a single sample in a study of cytomegalovirus exposure and HLA in healthy donors. The table came from immunoSEQ multiplex PCR; TCRdb's copy has only in-frame clones and leaves some out. The sample lists 100,000 to 150,000 clones, 80% to 85% occurring once. The sequencing input was PBMCs. The origin of the receptors is a young man in good health and CMV-seronegative. Both conserved end residues are part of each CDR3. Each record gives: J gene, V gene, clone size, D gene, CDR3 protein, CDR3 DNA. The D gene is left open where the match is weak. A clone size is listed for some rows: how often the clone was seen (once, few, many), or a class if it is expanded.

>TRBJ2-3|TRBV7-9|few|-
CASSYGPDTSTDTQYF
TGTGCCAGCAGCTATGGGCCTGACACCAGCACAGATACGCAGTATTTT
>TRBJ2-2|TRBV4-3|-|-
CASSPRWQGTGELFF
TGCGCCAGCAGCCCCCGATGGCAGGGGACCGGGGAGCTGTTTTTT
>TRBJ1-1|TRBV27|-|-
CASSLSAQGRTEAFF
TGTGCCAGCAGTTTAAGCGCCCAGGGGCGTACTGAAGCTTTCTTT
>TRBJ1-5|TRBV7-9|-|TRBD1
CASSLYTPRTGDYQPQHF
TGTGCCAGCAGCTTATATACCCCCAGGACAGGGGATTATCAGCCCCAGCATTTT
>TRBJ2-2|TRBV4-1|-|-
CASSQEEGLRRGPGELFF
TGCGCCAGCAGCCAAGAGGAAGGTTTAAGGAGGGGGCCCGGGGAGCTGTTTTTT
>TRBJ2-1|TRBV15|-|TRBD1
CATSSNRGREYNEQFF
TGTGCCACCAGCAGTAATAGGGGGCGCGAATACAATGAGCAGTTCTTC
>TRBJ1-1|TRBV9|-|TRBD1
CASSVMTGAKNTEAFF
TGTGCCAGCAGCGTGATGACAGGGGCGAAGAACACTGAAGCTTTCTTT
>TRBJ2-1|TRBV4-3|-|TRBD2
CASSRTAGGMGEQFF
TGCGCCAGCAGCCGGACTGCGGGGGGGATGGGTGAGCAGTTCTTC
>TRBJ2-7|TRBV11-2|-|TRBD1
CASGLTGDEQYF
TGTGCCAGCGGCCTGACAGGGGACGAGCAGTACTTC
>TRBJ1-4|TRBV7-8|-|-
CASTIPGATNEKLFF
TGTGCCAGCACCATTCCCGGGGCAACTAATGAAAAACTGTTTTTT
>TRBJ1-2|TRBV28|once|-
CASKLSGFQYGYTF
TGTGCCAGCAAATTATCGGGATTCCAATATGGCTACACCTTC
>TRBJ1-5|TRBV27|-|-
CASSLTRDQPQHF
TGTGCCAGCAGTTTAACGAGGGATCAGCCCCAGCATTTT
>TRBJ1-2|TRBV6-5|-|-
CASSYPGDYGYTF
TGTGCCAGCAGCTACCCCGGGGACTATGGCTACACCTTC
>TRBJ2-2|TRBV6-1|-|TRBD1
CASSVTGDGELFF
TGTGCCAGCAGCGTAACAGGGGACGGGGAGCTGTTTTTT
>TRBJ1-2|TRBV19|few|-
CASRPSSGNGYTF
TGTGCCAGTAGACCCTCCAGCGGGAATGGCTACACCTTC
>TRBJ2-7|TRBV10-3|once|-
CAIRLDYPTPYEQYF
TGTGCCATCAGGTTGGACTATCCCACACCCTACGAGCAGTACTTC
>TRBJ2-3|TRBV12-5|-|TRBD1
CASGSPQGRSTDTQYF
TGTGCTAGTGGTTCCCCACAGGGGCGTAGCACAGATACGCAGTATTTT
>TRBJ1-2|TRBV4-3|-|-
CASGPSFLQGRPYGYTF
TGCGCCAGCGGTCCCTCATTCCTCCAGGGGCGACCCTATGGCTACACCTTC
>TRBJ1-2|TRBV7-9|-|-
CASSPYAGTEGPGYTF
TGTGCCAGCAGTCCCTATGCCGGGACGGAGGGGCCTGGCTACACCTTC
>TRBJ2-1|TRBV11-2|-|-
CASSPRVPADNEQFF
TGTGCCAGCAGCCCCAGGGTTCCGGCTGACAATGAGCAGTTCTTC
>TRBJ1-3|TRBV2|-|TRBD1
CASSELLGGSRSGNTIYF
TGTGCCAGCAGTGAACTTTTAGGGGGCTCACGGTCTGGAAACACCATATATTTT
>TRBJ1-5|TRBV19|-|-
CASSPGDYQPQHF
TGTGCCAGTAGCCCCGGGGATTATCAGCCCCAGCATTTT
>TRBJ1-1|TRBV4-1|-|-
CASSQLPLGGVRTEAFF
TGCGCCAGCAGCCAACTTCCCCTCGGGGGGGTAAGGACTGAAGCTTTCTTT
>TRBJ1-2|TRBV18|-|-
CASSPGAGIMDGYTF
TGTGCCAGCTCACCGGGGGCAGGTATTATGGATGGCTACACCTTC
>TRBJ2-7|TRBV5-4|-|TRBD1
CASSSGQANSYEQYF
TGTGCCAGCAGCTCCGGACAGGCAAACTCCTACGAGCAGTACTTC
>TRBJ2-1|TRBV6-6|-|TRBD1
CASTKQGGPSNEQFF
TGTGCCAGCACCAAACAGGGGGGCCCCTCCAATGAGCAGTTCTTC
>TRBJ1-1|TRBV7-2|-|-
CASSLTTGTMNTEAFF
TGTGCCAGCAGCTTAACAACGGGGACTATGAACACTGAAGCTTTCTTT
>TRBJ2-1|TRBV18|once|-
CASSPLDNYNEQFF
TGTGCCAGCTCACCATTGGACAACTACAATGAGCAGTTCTTC
>TRBJ2-7|TRBV7-3|-|TRBD1
CASSRTGGGYEQYF
TGTGCCAGCAGTCGGACAGGGGGAGGGTACGAGCAGTACTTC
>TRBJ1-2|TRBV5-1|-|-
CASSLGAGTNQANYGYTF
TGCGCCAGCAGCTTGGGTGCAGGAACAAACCAAGCTAACTATGGCTACACCTTC
>TRBJ1-2|TRBV6-1|-|TRBD1
CASSDVGQIYGYTF
TGTGCCAGCAGTGATGTGGGACAGATCTATGGCTACACCTTC
>TRBJ1-6|TRBV6-5|-|TRBD1
CASSRQGSSPLHF
TGTGCCAGCAGTCGACAGGGGTCTTCACCCCTCCACTTT
>TRBJ2-5|TRBV15|-|-
CATSSLGLETQYF
TGTGCCACCAGCAGCCTAGGACTAGAGACCCAGTACTTC
>TRBJ1-2|TRBV7-3|-|TRBD1
CASSPGTANYGYTF
TGTGCCAGCAGCCCGGGGACAGCTAACTATGGCTACACCTTC
>TRBJ1-5|TRBV30|once|-
CAWSPTGRPGQPQHF
TGTGCCTGGAGCCCCACGGGGAGACCTGGGCAGCCCCAGCATTTT
>TRBJ2-3|TRBV6-4|few|TRBD2
CASSEMAGGTDTQYF
TGTGCCAGCAGTGAGATGGCGGGGGGCACAGATACGCAGTATTTT
>TRBJ1-1|TRBV28|once|TRBD1
CASSPSGGSTEAFF
TGTGCCAGCAGCCCGTCAGGGGGGAGCACTGAAGCTTTCTTT
>TRBJ2-7|TRBV7-2|few|TRBD2
CASSLQRGASYEQYF
TGTGCCAGCAGCTTACAGCGGGGGGCCTCCTACGAGCAGTACTTC
>TRBJ1-2|TRBV7-8|-|-
CASSLERGMGANYGYTF
TGTGCCAGCAGCTTAGAGCGGGGTATGGGGGCTAACTATGGCTACACCTTC
>TRBJ2-1|TRBV27|-|TRBD1
CASSSDRGSYNEQFF
TGTGCCAGCAGTTCAGACAGGGGGTCCTACAATGAGCAGTTCTTC
>TRBJ2-3|TRBV9|-|-
CASSVGGGALGDTQYF
TGTGCCAGCAGCGTAGGGGGTGGGGCTTTGGGGGATACGCAGTATTTT
>TRBJ1-1|TRBV18|-|TRBD1
CASSKQGAQNTEAFF
TGTGCCAGCTCTAAACAGGGGGCGCAAAACACTGAAGCTTTCTTT
>TRBJ2-3|TRBV2|-|TRBD2
CAKRTSGGRSTDTQYF
TGTGCCAAGCGCACTAGCGGGGGGCGTAGCACAGATACGCAGTATTTT
>TRBJ1-2|TRBV4-3|-|-
CASSQDWAGSGGYTF
TGCGCCAGCAGCCAAGATTGGGCAGGGTCCGGTGGCTACACCTTC
>TRBJ2-7|TRBV27|few|TRBD1
CASSLGTGGHYEQYF
TGTGCCAGCAGTTTAGGGACAGGCGGACACTACGAGCAGTACTTC
>TRBJ1-5|TRBV27|-|-
CASSLSPGNQPQHF
TGTGCCAGCAGTTTATCCCCAGGGAATCAGCCCCAGCATTTT
>TRBJ2-6|TRBV6-4|medium-sized|-
CASSDSSSGANVLTF
TGTGCCAGCAGTGACTCGAGCTCTGGGGCCAACGTCCTGACTTTC
>TRBJ1-1|TRBV30|-|TRBD1
CAGRGDRGLLNTEAFF
TGTGCCGGGAGGGGAGACAGGGGGCTGTTGAACACTGAAGCTTTCTTT
>TRBJ1-5|TRBV13|few|-
CASSSDPVRQTWARPQHF
TGTGCCAGCAGCTCCGACCCGGTGCGACAGACGTGGGCCAGGCCCCAGCATTTT
>TRBJ2-2|TRBV28|-|-
CASSLILNTGELFF
TGTGCCAGCAGTTTAATCCTCAACACCGGGGAGCTGTTTTTT
>TRBJ1-6|TRBV4-3|-|-
CASSQEGSSYNSPLHF
TGCGCCAGCAGCCAAGAGGGGAGCTCCTATAATTCACCCCTCCACTTT
>TRBJ1-2|TRBV6-5|-|TRBD1
CATTTGTGGYTF
TGTGCCACCACGACAGGGACGGGCGGCTACACCTTC